This T cell receptor beta chain was found in a study of beta chain features in type 1 diabetes. Background on the study: Nearly 110,000,000 sorted cells were examined across all samples.

Donors underwent one heparinised blood draw, roughly 110 mL on average. This clone was counted only a few times. Every isolated RNA sample was fully reverse transcribed, so sequencing captured expressed TCRB transcripts. Measured with immunoSEQ multiplex PCR; TCRdb has only the in-frame clones, and not every one. The data hold about 220,000 clones, with roughly a tenth observed a single time. The CDR3 length is 19 residues. CDR1 SGHTA and CDR2 FQGNSA come from the germline V gene. The V segment lost 1 base and the J segment 2 bases; nucleotides outside the gene matches: 10. The specimen was central memory CD4+ T cells from blood. The V and J genes are TRBV7-2 and TRBJ2-3, with 12 bases identical to TRBD2. This receptor was taken from a man between 18 and 29 years old in good health. CDR3 DNA: TGTGCCAGCAGCTTAGGACTAGCGGGAGCCTATCTCCCCACAGATACGCAGTATTTT. Translating gives CASSLGLAGAYLPTDTQYF.